This T cell receptor beta chain was observed in a study of T cell responses to AZD1222 COVID-19 vaccine. Per germline, CDR1 LGHDT and CDR2 YNNKEL (reference sequence). This CDR3 region has 15 residues. V was shortened by 5 bases and J by 2 bases, with 16 bases between the two germline ends. On this clone: Its specificity is not known.

General study results and limits: Sampling that yielded the repertoires occurred only after the peak T cell response. Clonal diversity was possibly underestimated; the donors were predominantly white British and more often female. Spike-wide vaccine-associated CD4 TCRs dominated at 160-218 and 743-854.

The protocol was immunoSEQ multiplex PCR, while the TCRdb copy is restricted to in-frame clones and leaves out a portion. The table has under 150,000 clones, about 94% seen once. The starting material was peripheral blood, obtained on day 0 of AZD1222 vaccination. The chain has TRBV3-1 (or the pseudogene TRBV3-2) and TRBJ2-7; the D gene is possibly TRBD2 (5 bases). The TCR was taken from an adult in good health. In DNA form, the CDR3 reads TGTGCCAGCAGCGTGAGAGGAGGTCTTGCCTACGAGCAGTACTTC. Its translation: CASSVRGGLAYEQYF.